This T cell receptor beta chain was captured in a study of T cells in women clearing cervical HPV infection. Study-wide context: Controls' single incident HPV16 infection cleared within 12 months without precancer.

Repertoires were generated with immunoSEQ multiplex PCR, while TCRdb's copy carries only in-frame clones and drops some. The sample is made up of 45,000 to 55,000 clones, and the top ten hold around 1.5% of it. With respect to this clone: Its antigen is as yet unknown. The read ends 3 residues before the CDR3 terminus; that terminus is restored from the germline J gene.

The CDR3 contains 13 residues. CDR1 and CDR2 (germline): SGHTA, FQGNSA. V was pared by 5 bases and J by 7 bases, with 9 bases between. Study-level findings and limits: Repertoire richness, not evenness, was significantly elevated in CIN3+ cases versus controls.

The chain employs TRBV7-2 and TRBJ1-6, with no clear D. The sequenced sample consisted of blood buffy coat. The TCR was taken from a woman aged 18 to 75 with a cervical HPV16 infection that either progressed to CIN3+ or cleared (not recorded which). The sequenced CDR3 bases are TGTGCCAGCAGCCCCCGGGTCAATTCACCC. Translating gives CASSPRVNSP. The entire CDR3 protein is CASSPRVNSPLHF.